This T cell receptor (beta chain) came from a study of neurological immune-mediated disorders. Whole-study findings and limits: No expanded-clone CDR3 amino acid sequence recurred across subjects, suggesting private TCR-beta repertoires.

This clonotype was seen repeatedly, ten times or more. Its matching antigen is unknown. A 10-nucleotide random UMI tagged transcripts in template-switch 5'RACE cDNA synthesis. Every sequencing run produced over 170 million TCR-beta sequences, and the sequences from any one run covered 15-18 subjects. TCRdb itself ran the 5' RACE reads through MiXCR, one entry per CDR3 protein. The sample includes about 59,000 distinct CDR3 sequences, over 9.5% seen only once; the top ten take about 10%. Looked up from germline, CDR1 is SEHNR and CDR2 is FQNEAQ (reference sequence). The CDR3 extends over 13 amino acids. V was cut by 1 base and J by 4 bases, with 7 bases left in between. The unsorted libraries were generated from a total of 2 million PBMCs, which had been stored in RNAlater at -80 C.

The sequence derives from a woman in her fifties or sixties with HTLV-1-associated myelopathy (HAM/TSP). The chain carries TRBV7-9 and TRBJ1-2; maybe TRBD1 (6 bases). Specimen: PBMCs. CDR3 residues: CASSLETGYGYTF. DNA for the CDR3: TGTGCCAGCAGCTTAGAGACAGGCTATGGCTACACCTTC.